The 28 T cell receptor beta chains below were found in one sample sequenced in a study of neoadjuvant nivolumab and ipilimumab in lung cancer. Generated by immunoSEQ multiplex PCR, the TCRdb table keeps only in-frame clones and is missing some. In the table there are approximately 26,000 clones, more than 70% of which are singletons. This specimen consisted of peripheral blood, obtained before neoadjuvant nivolumab, alone or with ipilimumab. The source of these receptors is an adult with non-small cell lung cancer.

The rearrangement links TRBV2 to TRBJ1-4; no definite D call. V lost 6 bases and J 17 bases, leaving 22 bases between the germline ends. This CDR3 is 13 amino acids long. CDR1 and CDR2 from the germline V gene are SNHLY and FYNNEI. CDR3 nucleotides: TGTGCCAGCAGCCCTTTGTTACAGCTAGGAGGATTTTTT. It is translated as CASSPLLQLGGFF.

This chain's CDR3 is CASSYSEVTEAFF. In DNA form, the CDR3 reads TGTGCCAGCAGTTACTCGGAGGTCACTGAAGCTTTCTTT. The gene calls are TRBV6-5 and TRBJ1-1; D remains unclear. Trimming stripped 0 bases from V and 4 bases from J, with 6 bases between. There are 13 residues in the CDR3. CDR1 and CDR2 from the germline V gene are MNHEY and SVGAGI.

This chain connects TRBV5-6 to TRBJ2-1; D is possibly TRBD1 (5 bases). V was trimmed by 1 base and J by 9 bases, leaving 20 bases between them. The CDR3 extends over 16 amino acids. CDR1 SGHDT and CDR2 YYEEEE come from the germline V gene. As DNA, the CDR3 is TGTGCCAGCAGCTTGTTGGCAGGGCGCCAATTTGCTGAGCAGTTCTTC. Its protein is CASSLLAGRQFAEQFF.

The V call is TRBV9, the J call TRBJ1-6, with a tentative D call TRBD1 (5 bases). Germline V gene sequence: CDR1 SGDLS, CDR2 YYNGEE. The CDR3 totals 14 residues. Trimming took 0 bases from V and 5 from J, leaving 6 bases between them. CDR3 in amino acids: CASSVGTNNSPLHF. In DNA, the CDR3 is TGTGCCAGCAGCGTAGGGACAAATAATTCACCCCTCCACTTT. The complete variable domain, with remaining parts taken from reference TRBV9 and TRBJ1-6, reads DSGVTQTPKHLITATGQRVTLRCSPRSGDLSVYWYQQSLDQGLQFLIQYYNGEERAKGNILERFSAQQFPDLHSELNLSSLELGDSALYFCASSVGTNNSPLHFGNGTRLTVT.

The CDR3 region has the DNA TGCAGCGTTATCCGGGGAAGGAGTGAAGCTTTCTTT. Translating it yields CSVIRGRSEAFF. The V call is TRBV29-1, the J call TRBJ1-1; D is uncertain. CDR3 length equals 12 residues. In germline, CDR1 is SQVTM, CDR2 ANQGSEA. V was trimmed by 5 bases and J by 7 bases, leaving 14 bases between them. The full variable domain, rest sourced from reference TRBV29-1 and TRBJ1-1, is SAVISQKPSRDICQRGTSLTIQCQVDSQVTMMFWYRQQPGQSLTLIATANQGSEATYESGFVIDKFPISRPNLTFSTLTVSNMSPEDSSIYLCSVIRGRSEAFFGQGTRLTVV.

The rearrangement uses TRBV6-1 and TRBJ1-6; a possible D gene is TRBD1 (5 bases). Germline V lookup: CDR1 MNHNS, CDR2 SASEGT. This CDR3 has 14 residues. Trimming took off 2 bases at V and 8 bases at J, with 10 bases between the two ends. The CDR3 is CASSERTGDSPLHF. CDR3 DNA: TGTGCCAGCAGTGAAAGGACGGGGGATTCACCCCTCCACTTT.

The rearrangement joins TRBV29-1 to TRBJ2-5; TRBD2 is a possible D gene (6 bases). CDR1 is SQVTM and CDR2 is ANQGSEA in the germline V gene. This CDR3 has 15 residues. V dropped 4 bases and J dropped 7 bases, with 22 bases sitting between them. The DNA for the CDR3 is TGCAGCGTTGCGTTTGCAGCGTTGGGGGGAGTGACCCAGTACTTC. Residues: CSVAFAALGGVTQYF.

The V call is TRBV28, the J call TRBJ1-1; D unresolved. The V gene's germline CDR1 is MDHEN and CDR2 SYDVKM. This CDR3 has 14 residues. The V end was cut by 5 bases, the J end by 6 bases, with 16 bases between. CDR3 DNA sequence: TGTGCCAGCAGTCGCTATTATGGCCAACCTGAAGCTTTCTTT. This gives the protein CASSRYYGQPEAFF.

The rearrangement joins TRBV19 to TRBJ1-2; weak D call: TRBD1 (5 bases). V was shortened by 8 bases and J by 5 bases, with 9 bases between the two germline ends. The V gene's germline CDR1 is LNHDA and CDR2 SQIVND (reference sequence). The CDR3 has 11 residues. The CDR3: CASGWTYGYTF. As DNA, the CDR3 is TGTGCCAGTGGGTGGACATATGGCTACACCTTC.

The chain employs TRBV15 and TRBJ2-7, with D tentatively TRBD1 (5 bases). CDR1 and CDR2 (germline): LNHNV, YYDKDF (reference sequence). V lost 3 bases to trimming and J lost 8 bases, with 11 bases between them. This CDR3 region has 12 residues. The CDR3 here is CATSSDTGKQYF. As DNA, the CDR3 is TGTGCCACCAGCAGCGACACAGGAAAGCAGTACTTC.

This clone turned up a few times. The gene calls are TRBV7-9 and TRBJ2-7, with D unresolved. The CDR3 sequence is 12 residues long. Germline V lookup: CDR1 SEHNR, CDR2 FQNEAQ (reference sequence). V was shortened by 5 bases and J by 5 bases, with 10 bases between the two germline ends. The CDR3 DNA sequence: TGTGCCAGCAGCCTACGGTATAACGAGCAGTACTTC. Protein product: CASSLRYNEQYF.

This chain links TRBV4-1 with TRBJ2-2, with D unclear. Germline CDR1 is MGHRA and CDR2 is YSYEKL. The V gene lost 0 bases and the J gene lost 1 base, with 6 bases spanning the gap. This CDR3 has 15 amino acids. This CDR3 is CASSQDPGNTGELFF. The CDR3 nucleotides read TGCGCCAGCAGCCAAGATCCAGGGAACACCGGGGAGCTGTTTTTT.

The chain is built from TRBV18 and TRBJ1-6; TRBD1 matches 9 bases. CDR3 length: 18 amino acids. J was trimmed by 9 bases and V by 1 base; bases with no gene match: 13. Germline CDR1 and CDR2: KGHSH and LQKENI. This chain's CDR3 is CASSPLNAHGQGSSPLHF. The CDR3 DNA is TGTGCCAGCTCACCACTCAATGCCCACGGACAGGGGAGTTCACCCCTCCACTTT.

The chain couples TRBV28 to TRBJ1-5; D is possibly TRBD1 (5 bases). CDR1 and CDR2 from the germline V gene are MDHEN and SYDVKM. Trimming pared 6 bases from V and 4 bases from J, leaving 19 bases between. The CDR3 loop spans 16 amino acids. The CDR3 loop reads CASSSLRDQGNQPQHF. The CDR3 DNA sequence: TGTGCCAGCAGCTCTCTGAGGGACCAAGGGAATCAGCCCCAGCATTTT.

The V call is TRBV5-1, the J call TRBJ2-7; 7 positions match TRBD1. Germline V CDR1 and CDR2: SGHRS, YFSETQ. Germline trimming cut 4 bases from V and 3 bases from J; bases unmatched to any gene: 7. The CDR3 loop spans 14 amino acids. CDR3 DNA sequence: TGCGCCAGCAGCGGATTGACAGGGCGCTACGAGCAGTACTTC. Translation: CASSGLTGRYEQYF.

This clone has just a few counts. This chain links TRBV10-3 with TRBJ1-6, with D tentatively TRBD1 (5 bases). The length of the CDR3 is 15 residues. From germline, CDR1 is ENHRY and CDR2 SYGVKD. Trimming took 0 bases from V and 5 from J, leaving 8 bases between them. The CDR3, as DNA: TGTGCCATCAGTGAGTCGGAGGGGAATAATTCACCCCTCCACTTT. Its protein product is CAISESEGNNSPLHF.

V gene TRBV5-4 combines with J gene TRBJ1-2; unclear D gene. The CDR3 is made up of 12 amino acids. Germline lookup yields CDR1 SGHNT and CDR2 YYREEE (reference sequence). Deletions cut 3 bases from V and 4 bases from J, with 7 bases between. CDR3 nucleotide sequence: TGTGCCAGCAGCTCCGACACCTATGGCTACACCTTC. This translates into CASSSDTYGYTF.

This rearrangement joins TRBV5-1 to TRBJ1-2, with TRBD1 matching over 10 bases. The V gene's germline CDR1 is SGHRS and CDR2 YFSETQ. V was pared by 4 bases and J by 6 bases, with 6 bases of the junction left unmatched. The CDR3 contains 14 residues. The CDR3 region is CASSVDRGHNGYTF. In DNA form, the CDR3 reads TGCGCCAGCAGCGTCGACAGGGGGCACAATGGCTACACCTTC. Complete variable domain (other parts from reference TRBV5-1 and TRBJ1-2): KAGVTQTPRYLIKTRGQQVTLSCSPISGHRSVSWYQQTPGQGLQFLFEYFSETQRNKGNFPGRFSGRQFSNSRSEMNVSTLELGDSALYLCASSVDRGHNGYTFGSGTRLTVV.

This chain links TRBV15 with TRBJ1-1; 8 bases line up with TRBD1. CDR3 size: 17 residues. Losses at the gene ends were 0 bases for V and 5 bases for J; bases not matched to a gene: 11. The germline V gene encodes CDR1 LNHNV and CDR2 YYDKDF (reference sequence). CDR3 region: CATSREGTGGRRTEAFF. The DNA for the CDR3 is TGTGCCACCAGCAGAGAGGGAACAGGGGGAAGACGTACTGAAGCTTTCTTT.

A single count supports this clone. This rearrangement joins TRBV5-1 to TRBJ2-5, with TRBD2 matching over 13 bases. Germline assignment: CDR1 SGHRS and CDR2 YFSETQ. V was clipped by 3 bases and J by 4 bases; unmatched bases: 6. The CDR3 has 16 residues. CDR3 in DNA: TGCGCCAGCAGCTCACTAGCGGGGGGGCCGTTAGAGACCCAGTACTTC. It yields the protein CASSSLAGGPLETQYF. Together with reference TRBV5-1 and TRBJ2-5, the CDR3 gives the full variable domain: KAGVTQTPRYLIKTRGQQVTLSCSPISGHRSVSWYQQTPGQGLQFLFEYFSETQRNKGNFPGRFSGRQFSNSRSEMNVSTLELGDSALYLCASSSLAGGPLETQYFGPGTRLLVL.

This chain connects TRBV2 to TRBJ1-1; D perhaps matches TRBD1 (6 bases). Trimming took off 4 bases at V and 5 bases at J, with 11 bases between the two ends. Germline CDR1 reads SNHLY; CDR2 reads FYNNEI. The CDR3 loop spans 13 amino acids. The chain's CDR3 is CASSVGGTTEAFF. The CDR3 DNA sequence: TGTGCCAGCAGTGTTGGGGGCACTACTGAAGCTTTCTTT.

The chain couples TRBV28 to TRBJ2-5; possibly TRBD2 for D (5 bases). The length of the CDR3 is 12 residues. Per the germline V gene, CDR1 is MDHEN and CDR2 is SYDVKM. V lost 4 bases and J lost 2, with 5 bases in between. The CDR3 is CASSSGQETQYF. The CDR3 DNA reads as TGTGCCAGCAGTTCGGGACAAGAGACCCAGTACTTC.

V gene TRBV7-9 combines with J gene TRBJ1-2; D not certain. The CDR3 extends over 14 amino acids. CDR1 and CDR2 (germline): SEHNR, FQNEAQ (reference sequence). Trimming removed 1 base at V and 4 bases at J, with 10 bases between. CDR3 nucleotide sequence: TGTGCCAGCAGCTTAGAGGACGGGATCTATGGCTACACCTTC. Protein sequence: CASSLEDGIYGYTF.

J is TRBJ2-5 and V is TRBV6-5; D remains ambiguous. Germline V gives CDR1 MNHEY, CDR2 SVGAGI. This CDR3 region has 12 residues. The V gene lost 2 bases and the J gene lost 8 bases, with 9 bases spanning the gap. The CDR3, as DNA: TGTGCCAGCAGTTACAAGGGTGTCACCCAGTACTTC. Protein: CASSYKGVTQYF.

The chain has TRBV5-1 and TRBJ2-3; 16 positions match TRBD2. CDR3 size: 17 residues. CDR1 and CDR2 from the germline V gene are SGHRS and YFSETQ. After removal of 3 bases from V and 2 bases from J, the junction contained 3 bases not matched to a gene. Here the CDR3 DNA reads TGCGCCAGCAGCTGGGGACTAGCGGGGGGGACCACAGATACGCAGTATTTT. The encoded protein is CASSWGLAGGTTDTQYF. The full variable domain, rest sourced from reference TRBV5-1 and TRBJ2-3, is KAGVTQTPRYLIKTRGQQVTLSCSPISGHRSVSWYQQTPGQGLQFLFEYFSETQRNKGNFPGRFSGRQFSNSRSEMNVSTLELGDSALYLCASSWGLAGGTTDTQYFGPGTRLTVL.

The CDR3 DNA reads TGTGCCAGCAGCTCCCGGGCCGGTGGTTGGACTGAGACCCAGTACTTC. This encodes CASSSRAGGWTETQYF. The chain links TRBV7-2 to TRBJ2-5, with a possible D match to TRBD2 (5 bases). V gave up 4 bases and J gave up 5 bases, with 20 bases separating them. Germline assignment: CDR1 SGHTA and CDR2 FQGNSA. The CDR3 extends over 16 amino acids.

The V gene is TRBV27, the J gene TRBJ1-2; D gene ambiguous. CDR1 and CDR2 from the germline V gene are MNHEY and SMNVEV (reference sequence). V lost 4 bases, J lost 4 bases, and 13 bases lay in between. This CDR3 spans 14 amino acids. DNA of the CDR3: TGTGCCAGCAGTTCAGGCTTCGCGGGCTATGGCTACACCTTC. Amino acid sequence: CASSSGFAGYGYTF.

This clone was detected only once. The chain employs TRBV27 and TRBJ1-4; tentatively, D is TRBD1 (6 bases). V lost 5 bases and J 4 bases, leaving 11 bases between the germline ends. This CDR3 has 14 amino acids. Germline CDR1 reads MNHEY; CDR2 reads SMNVEV (reference sequence). The CDR3: CASSLGQINEKLFF. CDR3 DNA sequence: TGTGCCAGCAGTCTCGGACAGATTAATGAAAAACTGTTTTTT.